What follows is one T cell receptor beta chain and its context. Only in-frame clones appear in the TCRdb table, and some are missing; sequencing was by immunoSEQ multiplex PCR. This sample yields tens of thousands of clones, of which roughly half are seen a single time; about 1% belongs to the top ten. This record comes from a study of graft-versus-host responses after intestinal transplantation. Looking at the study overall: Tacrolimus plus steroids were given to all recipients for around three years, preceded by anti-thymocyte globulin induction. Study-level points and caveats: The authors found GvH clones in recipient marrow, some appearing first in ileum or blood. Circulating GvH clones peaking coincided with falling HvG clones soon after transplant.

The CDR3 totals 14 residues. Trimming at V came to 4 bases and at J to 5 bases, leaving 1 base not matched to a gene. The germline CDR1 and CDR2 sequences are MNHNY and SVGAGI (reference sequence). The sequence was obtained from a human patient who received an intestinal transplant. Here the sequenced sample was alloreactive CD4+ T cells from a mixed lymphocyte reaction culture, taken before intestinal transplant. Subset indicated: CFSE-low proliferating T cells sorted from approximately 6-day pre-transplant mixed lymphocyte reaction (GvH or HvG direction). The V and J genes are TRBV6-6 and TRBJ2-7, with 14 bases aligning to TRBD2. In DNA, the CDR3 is TGTGCCAGCAGTTCGGGACTAGCGGGGGACGAGCAGTACTTC. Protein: CASSSGLAGDEQYF.